Included here is one T cell receptor beta chain sequence, with context. A much larger clone differs from this one at a single base, so this may be a read error. The CDR3 does not end in the conserved phenylalanine or tryptophan, so this is likely a read error. The sample originates from a study of molecular identifiers for immune sequencing clone quantification. The CDR3 has 15 residues. Germline loops: CDR1 LGHNA, CDR2 YSLEER. Trimming at V came to 1 base and at J to 4 bases, leaving 6 bases not matched to a gene. Making the bulk TCR libraries relied on previously described methods and listed TCR primers. TCRdb redid the calling of the PCR reads with MiXCR, one entry per CDR3 protein. The sample contains more than 300,000 distinct CDR3 sequences, about a fifth of which appear only once.

This chain uses TRBV4-3 with TRBJ1-2, with TRBD1 matching 7 bases. The source material was naive CD8+ T cells from blood, with Jurkat cell RNA spiked in. As to subset: FACS-sorted CD8+CD4-CCR7+CD45RA+ naive T cells. The clonotype originates from a human donor in good health. Some libraries in this study had Jurkat cell RNA spiked in. The CDR3 protein is CASSQVSQGGYGYTL. The CDR3 region has the DNA TGCGCCAGCAGCCAAGTTTCCCAGGGGGGCTATGGCTACACCCTC.